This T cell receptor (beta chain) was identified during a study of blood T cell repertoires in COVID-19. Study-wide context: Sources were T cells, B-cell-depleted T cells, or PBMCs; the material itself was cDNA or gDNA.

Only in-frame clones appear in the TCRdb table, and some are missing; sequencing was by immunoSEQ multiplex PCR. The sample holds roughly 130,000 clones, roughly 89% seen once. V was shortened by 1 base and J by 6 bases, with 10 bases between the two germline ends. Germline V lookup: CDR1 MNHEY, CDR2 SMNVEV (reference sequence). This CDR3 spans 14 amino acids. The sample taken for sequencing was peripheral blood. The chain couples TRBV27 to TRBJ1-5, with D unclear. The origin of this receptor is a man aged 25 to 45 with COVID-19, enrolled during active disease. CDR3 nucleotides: TGTGCCAGCAGTTTATTGGCAGGCAGTCAGCCCCAGCATTTT. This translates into CASSLLAGSQPQHF.